Following are 23 T cell receptor beta chains from one sample sequenced in a study of beta chain features in type 1 diabetes. Since all of the isolated RNA was reverse transcribed, expressed TCRB transcripts were what got sequenced. The method was immunoSEQ multiplex PCR; TCRdb's version includes in-frame clones alone and lacks a portion of them. Of about 660,000 clones listed, roughly 13% were seen once; the top ten hold roughly 0.04%. Study-wide results and limits: Shorter TCRB CDR3s, moderately but significantly so, were found in Type 1 diabetes patients in all four CD4+ subsets.

No antigen has been identified for these receptors. The sequenced material came from naive CD4+ T cells from blood. These TCRs come from a man between 18 and 29 years old with type 1 diabetes.

The rearrangement joins TRBV30 to TRBJ1-6; no reliable D call. The CDR3 is made up of 12 amino acids. The V gene lost 5 bases and the J gene lost 6 bases, with 8 bases spanning the gap. CDR1 GTSNPN and CDR2 SVGIG come from the germline V gene (reference sequence). CDR3 region: CAWGQSNSPLHF. CDR3 sequence (DNA): TGTGCCTGGGGGCAGTCTAATTCACCCCTCCACTTT.

The chain is built from TRBV2 and TRBJ2-5; possible D gene TRBD1, 5 bases. The CDR3 has 16 residues. The V gene lost 0 bases and the J gene lost 4 bases, with 15 bases spanning the gap. Germline loops: CDR1 SNHLY, CDR2 FYNNEI. The DNA of the CDR3 is TGTGCCAGCAGTGAAGCTAAAGACAGTCTGTCAGAGACCCAGTACTTC. The encoded protein is CASSEAKDSLSETQYF. The full variable domain, rest sourced from reference TRBV2 and TRBJ2-5, is EPEVTQTPSHQVTQMGQEVILRCVPISNHLYFYWYRQILGQKVEFLVSFYNNEISEKSEIFDDQFSVERPDGSNFTLKIRSTKLEDSAMYFCASSEAKDSLSETQYFGPGTRLLVL.

The chain carries TRBV30 and TRBJ2-7, with 7 bases identical to TRBD1. CDR1 is GTSNPN, CDR2 SVGIG, per germline (reference sequence). V lost 5 bases and J lost 6; bases outside the gene matches: 10. The CDR3 length is 13 residues. CDR3 coding DNA: TGTGCCTGGCCAACAGACAGGGCCATCGAGCAGTACTTC. Translating it yields CAWPTDRAIEQYF. The entire variable domain, with the rest obtained from reference TRBV30 and TRBJ2-7, is as follows: SQTIHQWPATLVQPVGSPLSLECTVEGTSNPNLYWYRQAAGRGLQLLFYSVGIGQISSEVPQNLSASRPQDRQFILSSKKLLLSDSGFYLCAWPTDRAIEQYFGPGTRLTVT.

This chain joins TRBV29-1 and TRBJ1-1; no definite D call. Germline-derived CDR1 and CDR2 are SQVTM and ANQGSEA. Trimming shortened V by 5 bases and J by 5 bases, and 15 bases separated the two germline ends. There are 13 residues in the CDR3. The CDR3 loop reads CSVKVLGLTEAFF. CDR3 coding DNA: TGCAGCGTTAAGGTACTCGGGTTGACTGAAGCTTTCTTT. The whole variable domain, filled in from reference TRBV29-1 and TRBJ1-1, reads SAVISQKPSRDICQRGTSLTIQCQVDSQVTMMFWYRQQPGQSLTLIATANQGSEATYESGFVIDKFPISRPNLTFSTLTVSNMSPEDSSIYLCSVKVLGLTEAFFGQGTRLTVV.

The CDR3 nucleotides are TGCGCCAGCAGGGGACAGGGGACCATGAACACTGAAGCTTTCTTT. As protein: CASRGQGTMNTEAFF. V and J are TRBV5-1 and TRBJ1-1; the match to TRBD1 covers 10 bases. V gave up 5 bases and J gave up 0 bases; unmatched junction bases: 4. Germline loops: CDR1 SGHRS, CDR2 YFSETQ. The CDR3 consists of 15 residues.

This clone turned up a few times. The rearrangement uses TRBV18 and TRBJ2-1; 13 nucleotides agree with TRBD2. Germline CDR1 is KGHSH and CDR2 is LQKENI. The CDR3 covers 17 residues. J lost 0 bases, V lost 3 bases, and 2 bases had no gene match. The CDR3: CASSPGTSGNSYNEQFF. The CDR3 DNA sequence: TGTGCCAGCTCACCGGGGACTAGCGGGAACTCCTACAATGAGCAGTTCTTC.

This clone was detected only a few times. The V gene is TRBV25-1, the J gene TRBJ1-2, with a tentative D call TRBD1 (5 bases). Trimming left V 1 base short and J 8 bases short, with 11 bases between. The V gene's germline CDR1 is MGHDK and CDR2 SYGVNS. There are 13 residues in the CDR3. As DNA, the CDR3 is TGTGCCAGCAGTGAATCCCAGGGTCGCGGCTACACCTTC. This encodes CASSESQGRGYTF.

This sequence joins TRBV28 and TRBJ2-7, with D perhaps TRBD1 (5 bases). The CDR3 consists of 12 residues. CDR1 is MDHEN and CDR2 is SYDVKM in the germline V gene. V lost 4 bases, J lost 4 bases, and 8 bases lay in between. The CDR3 coding sequence is TGTGCCAGCAGTTGGCCAGGGTACGAGCAGTACTTC. The encoded protein is CASSWPGYEQYF.

In its sample, this clone was seen a few times. The chain is built from TRBV18 and TRBJ1-4, with D tentatively TRBD1 (5 bases). Germline-derived CDR1 and CDR2 are KGHSH and LQKENI. The CDR3 consists of 14 residues. Deletions cut 3 bases from V and 5 bases from J, with 10 bases between. The CDR3 here is CASSPVRGNEKLFF. In DNA form, the CDR3 reads TGTGCCAGCTCACCCGTGCGGGGGAATGAAAAACTGTTTTTT.

This clone was detected a few times. The chain couples TRBV5-1 to TRBJ2-5; maybe TRBD2 (5 bases). The CDR3 runs to 14 residues. Germline CDR1 reads SGHRS; CDR2 reads YFSETQ. With 2 bases removed from V and 10 bases from J, the gap between germline ends came to 18 bases. The CDR3 sequence: CASSFEGRNSYQYF. In DNA, the CDR3 is TGCGCCAGCAGCTTTGAGGGTCGAAACTCCTACCAGTACTTC.

A remark on this clone: A read error may account for a junction end that differs from germline. The chain employs TRBV7-7 and TRBJ2-5; a weak D match, TRBD2 (8 bases). The CDR3 is 17 amino acids. Germline lookup yields CDR1 SSHAT and CDR2 FNYEAQ (reference sequence). The CDR3 bases are TGTGCTAGCAGCTTAGCGGCGGGGGGACAGTCGTTTGAGACCCAGTACTTC. Amino acids: CASSLAAGGQSFETQYF.

This chain connects TRBV6-5 to TRBJ1-1; no reliable D call. The V and J ends lost 8 bases and 9 bases respectively, with 22 bases between them. Germline values: CDR1 MNHEY, CDR2 SVGAGI. The CDR3 length is 14 residues. CDR3 sequence (DNA): TGTGCCAGCGGATCCCGGGCAGGCCAAGCAAAAGCTTTCTTT. It specifies CASGSRAGQAKAFF.

This clone was seen a handful of times. The chain recombines TRBV6-1 with TRBJ1-1, with D unresolved. With 4 bases removed from V and 0 bases from J, the gap between germline ends came to 6 bases. The germline V gene has CDR1 MNHNS and CDR2 SASEGT. The CDR3 is made up of 13 amino acids. In DNA, the CDR3 is TGTGCCAGCAGTGGATTCCTGAACACTGAAGCTTTCTTT. Its translation: CASSGFLNTEAFF.

This rearrangement joins TRBV30 to TRBJ2-1, with D hard to call. V was pared by 0 bases and J by 5 bases, with 5 bases between. Germline CDR1 GTSNPN, CDR2 SVGIG (reference sequence). The CDR3 runs 12 residues. The CDR3 loop reads CAWSVAHNEQFF. As DNA, the CDR3 is TGTGCCTGGAGTGTGGCCCACAATGAGCAGTTCTTC.

This clone was seen a handful of times. This chain uses TRBV5-1 with TRBJ1-2; 8 bases are shared with TRBD1. This CDR3 region has 15 residues. Unmatched junction bases numbered 8, after V lost 0 bases and J lost 7 bases. The germline gives CDR1 SGHRS, CDR2 YFSETQ. The CDR3, as DNA: TGCGCCAGCAGCTTGGACCCAGGGGGCGCAAGTGGCTACACCTTC. Amino acid sequence: CASSLDPGGASGYTF.

A few counts support this clone. The chain joins TRBV30 to TRBJ1-5; 9 bases are shared with TRBD1. This CDR3 region has 12 residues. Germline V gene data show CDR1 as GTSNPN and CDR2 as SVGIG (reference sequence). Trimming took 2 bases from V and 9 from J; bases not matched to a gene: 2. The CDR3 nucleotides read TGTGCCTGGAGTCGACAGGGGGGGCCCCAGCATTTT. Translation: CAWSRQGGPQHF.

The V gene is TRBV5-6, the J gene TRBJ2-1; D is undetermined. The CDR3 is 13 residues long. V was pared by 4 bases and J by 6 bases, with 11 bases between. From germline, CDR1 is SGHDT and CDR2 YYEEEE. For the CDR3, the DNA is TGTGCCAGCAGCCCGACCGGAGTCAATGAGCAGTTCTTC. Its protein is CASSPTGVNEQFF. Supplemented by reference TRBV5-6 and TRBJ2-1, the full variable domain reads DAGVTQSPTHLIKTRGQQVTLRCSPKSGHDTVSWYQQALGQGPQFIFQYYEEEERQRGNFPDRFSGHQFPNYSSELNVNALLLGDSALYLCASSPTGVNEQFFGPGTRLTVL.

CDR3 amino acids: CATGTGDEQYF. The CDR3 nucleotides are TGCGCCACCGGGACAGGGGACGAGCAGTACTTC. The chain recombines TRBV20-1 with TRBJ2-7, with 10 bases lining up with TRBD1. CDR1 and CDR2 from the germline V gene are DFQATT and SNEGSKA (reference sequence). The CDR3 is 11 residues long.

This clone was observed a handful of times. This sequence joins TRBV2 and TRBJ2-5; TRBD2 might be the D (7 bases). Germline loops: CDR1 SNHLY, CDR2 FYNNEI. Trimming took 4 bases from V and 1 from J, leaving 13 bases between them. This CDR3 region has 15 residues. The CDR3: CASSGRGPFQETQYF. The CDR3, as DNA: TGTGCCAGCAGTGGGCGGGGGCCCTTCCAAGAGACCCAGTACTTC.

This clone has only a few counts. This sequence joins TRBV29-1 and TRBJ1-1; D might be TRBD1 (6 bases). Germline lookup yields CDR1 SQVTM and CDR2 ANQGSEA. The V and J ends lost 7 bases and 7 bases respectively, with 16 bases between them. The CDR3 extends over 12 amino acids. The CDR3 sequence: CSASREGGEAFF. CDR3 DNA sequence: TGCAGCGCCTCCCGGGAAGGGGGTGAAGCTTTCTTT.

The chain joins TRBV7-9 to TRBJ2-2, with D hard to call. Germline CDR1 is SEHNR and CDR2 is FQNEAQ (reference sequence). The ends were cut back, 1 base at V and 3 bases at J, with 12 bases in the middle. The CDR3 totals 16 residues. CDR3 in DNA: TGTGCCAGCAGCTTAGGTTCCGGGCCATACACCGGGGAGCTGTTTTTT. Its protein is CASSLGSGPYTGELFF.

This clone was found a few times. This chain connects TRBV18 to TRBJ2-7, with 8 nucleotides matching TRBD2. Trimming cost V 3 bases and J 1 base; bases outside gene matches: 5. CDR1 is KGHSH, CDR2 LQKENI, per germline. The CDR3 is made up of 15 amino acids. CDR3 coding DNA: TGTGCCAGCTCACCGACACTAGCGGATTCCTACGAGCAGTACTTC. Amino acid sequence: CASSPTLADSYEQYF.

The sample holds a few counts of this clone. The chain employs TRBV7-9 and TRBJ2-2; D possibly corresponds to TRBD2 (6 bases). The ends were cut back, 3 bases at V and 0 bases at J, with 14 bases in the middle. The CDR3 covers 17 residues. Germline CDR1 reads SEHNR; CDR2 reads FQNEAQ (reference sequence). CDR3 loop: CASSFRRADPNTGELFF. In DNA, the CDR3 is TGTGCCAGCAGCTTTAGGAGGGCGGATCCGAACACCGGGGAGCTGTTTTTT.